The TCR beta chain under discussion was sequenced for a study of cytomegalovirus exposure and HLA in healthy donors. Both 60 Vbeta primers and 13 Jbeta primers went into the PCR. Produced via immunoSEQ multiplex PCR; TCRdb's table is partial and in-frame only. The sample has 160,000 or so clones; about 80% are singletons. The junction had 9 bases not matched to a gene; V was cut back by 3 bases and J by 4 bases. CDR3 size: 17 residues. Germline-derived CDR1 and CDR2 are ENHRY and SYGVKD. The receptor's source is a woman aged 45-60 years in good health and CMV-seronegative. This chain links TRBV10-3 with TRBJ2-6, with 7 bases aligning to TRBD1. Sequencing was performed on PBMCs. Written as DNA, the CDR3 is TGTGCCATCAGTGACTATCGACAGGGCTCGGGGGCCAACGTCCTGACTTTC. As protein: CAISDYRQGSGANVLTF.